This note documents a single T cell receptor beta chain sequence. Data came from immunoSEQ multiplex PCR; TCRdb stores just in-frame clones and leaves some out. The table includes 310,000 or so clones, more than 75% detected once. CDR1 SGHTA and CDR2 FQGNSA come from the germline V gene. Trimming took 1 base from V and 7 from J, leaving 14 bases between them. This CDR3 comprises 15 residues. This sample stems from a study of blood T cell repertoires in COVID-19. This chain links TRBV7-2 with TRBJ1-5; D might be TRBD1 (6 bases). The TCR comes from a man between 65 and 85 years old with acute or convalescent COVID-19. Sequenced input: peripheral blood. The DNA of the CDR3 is TGTGCCAGCAGCTTAGGGCAGGGGTTTGGGCAGCCCCAGCATTTT. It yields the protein CASSLGQGFGQPQHF.